Described below is a single T cell receptor beta chain sequence and its context. The table came from immunoSEQ multiplex PCR; TCRdb's copy has only in-frame clones and leaves some out. The profile shows 150,000 to 200,000 clones, under 85% of them singletons. The data belong to a study of blood T cell repertoires in COVID-19. Overall study: The cDNA or gDNA used as material had been derived from T cells, B-cell-depleted T cells, or PBMCs.

The V and J ends lost 4 bases and 2 bases, in that order; junction bases with no gene match: 4. The CDR3 loop spans 15 amino acids. Germline V gene sequence: CDR1 SGHDT, CDR2 YYEEEE. This rearrangement joins TRBV5-6 to TRBJ2-3, with TRBD1 identical over 10 bases. Sequenced input: peripheral blood. The TCR was taken from a man in his 60s who had recovered from COVID-19. CDR3 DNA: TGTGCCAGCAGCCCTGGGACAGGGGACACAGATACGCAGTATTTT. Translating gives CASSPGTGDTDTQYF.